Following are 32 T cell receptor beta chains from one sample sequenced in a study of cytomegalovirus exposure and HLA in healthy donors. The PCR contained 60 Vbeta and 13 Jbeta primers. TCRdb's copy holds only in-frame clones and misses some; the assay was immunoSEQ multiplex PCR. Here the sample spans under 150,000 clones, about 80% being singletons. Sequencing was done on a sample of PBMCs. The receptor set was obtained from a man between 25 and 39 years old in good health and CMV-seronegative.

The chain uses TRBV30 and TRBJ1-6; 9 positions match TRBD1. Germline V gene data show CDR1 as GTSNPN and CDR2 as SVGIG (reference sequence). This CDR3 comprises 17 residues. The V gene end was trimmed by 4 bases and the J gene end by 5 bases; junction bases not matched to a gene: 12. The CDR3 nucleotides read TGTGCCTGGATTTTAACCGGGGACAGGGCTGATAATTCACCCCTCCACTTT. It encodes CAWILTGDRADNSPLHF.

The chain is built from TRBV11-2 and TRBJ2-7, with 10 bases identical to TRBD2. The CDR3 is made up of 14 amino acids. From germline, CDR1 is SGHAT and CDR2 FQNNGV. With V trimmed by 8 bases and J by 2 bases, 6 bases remained unmatched. Written as DNA, the CDR3 is TGTGCCAGCGGGACTAGCGCGTCGACCTACGAGCAGTACTTC. Encoded protein: CASGTSASTYEQYF.

The genes are TRBV30 and TRBJ2-7, with D tentatively TRBD1 (5 bases). Germline CDR1 and CDR2: GTSNPN and SVGIG (reference sequence). CDR3 length equals 12 residues. Trimming took off 8 bases at V and 2 bases at J, with 13 bases between the two ends. The CDR3 region has the DNA TGTGCCCGGATTGACAGTCCCTACGAGCAGTACTTC. Its translation is CARIDSPYEQYF.

The J gene is TRBJ2-7, the V gene TRBV5-1; 10 bases are shared with TRBD1. The CDR3 runs to 15 residues. Germline V lookup: CDR1 SGHRS, CDR2 YFSETQ. V was pared by 4 bases and J by 2 bases, with 6 bases of the junction left unmatched. CDR3 in amino acids: CASSPTGTGAYEQYF. CDR3 bases: TGCGCCAGCAGCCCCACCGGGACAGGGGCCTACGAGCAGTACTTC. The entire variable domain, with the rest obtained from reference TRBV5-1 and TRBJ2-7, is as follows: KAGVTQTPRYLIKTRGQQVTLSCSPISGHRSVSWYQQTPGQGLQFLFEYFSETQRNKGNFPGRFSGRQFSNSRSEMNVSTLELGDSALYLCASSPTGTGAYEQYFGPGTRLTVT.

V is TRBV9 and J is TRBJ2-3; 13 bases line up with TRBD2. The CDR3 runs 16 residues. Losses at the gene ends were 4 bases for V and 4 bases for J; bases not matched to a gene: 6. CDR1 is SGDLS, CDR2 YYNGEE, per germline. This CDR3 is CASSYGTSGVSDTQYF. In DNA form, the CDR3 reads TGTGCCAGCAGCTACGGGACTAGCGGGGTCTCAGATACGCAGTATTTT.

The gene calls are TRBV19 and TRBJ2-7, with 9 bases aligning to TRBD1. Germline CDR1 LNHDA, CDR2 SQIVND (reference sequence). This CDR3 spans 14 amino acids. V lost 3 bases, J lost 3 bases, and 3 bases stayed unmatched. The CDR3 loop reads CASSIGTGRYEQYF. In DNA form, the CDR3 reads TGTGCCAGTAGTATCGGGACAGGGCGCTACGAGCAGTACTTC.

The sample holds a few counts of this clone. The chain joins TRBV29-1 to TRBJ2-7, with 9 bases that match TRBD2. Per the germline V gene, CDR1 is SQVTM and CDR2 is ANQGSEA. CDR3 size: 14 residues. J lost 2 bases, V lost 6 bases, and 8 bases had no gene match. CDR3: CSVDVTSGPYEQYF. In nucleotides, the CDR3 is TGCAGCGTGGACGTGACTAGCGGACCCTACGAGCAGTACTTC.

The chain combines TRBV5-1 with TRBJ1-2; no clear D gene. Trimming cost V 1 base and J 6 bases, with 7 bases left between them. The CDR3 is 12 residues long. Germline-derived CDR1 and CDR2 are SGHRS and YFSETQ. The CDR3 sequence is CASSLLADGYTF. The CDR3 region has the DNA TGCGCCAGCAGCTTGCTGGCCGATGGCTACACCTTC.

J is TRBJ1-1 and V is TRBV10-3, with 11 bases fitting TRBD1. Germline V gene lookup returns CDR1 ENHRY and CDR2 SYGVKD. J gave up 7 bases and V 5 bases, and 3 bases lay outside the gene matches. The CDR3 covers 13 residues. The CDR3 DNA follows: TGTGCCATCAGTCCCGGGACAGGGGGTGAAGCTTTCTTT. Protein product: CAISPGTGGEAFF.

Of note for this clone: The limits of the CDR3 on the DNA are not certain, so only TCRdb's listed CDR3 is given. This rearrangement joins TRBV4-1 to TRBJ1-1. The CDR3 has 12 amino acids, counting both end residues. CDR1 MGHRA and CDR2 YSYEKL come from the germline V gene. The CDR3 loop is CASSVGPGEAFF.

J is TRBJ1-6 and V is TRBV6-5; D is possibly TRBD1 (5 bases). CDR1 MNHEY and CDR2 SVGAGI come from the germline V gene. This CDR3 is built from 13 residues. Trimming stripped 7 bases from V and 10 bases from J, with 14 bases between. CDR3 sequence reads: CASNGRVGSPLHF. The CDR3 nucleotides read TGTGCCAGCAACGGCAGGGTTGGCTCACCCCTCCACTTT.

The V and J genes are TRBV11-2 and TRBJ2-3; the D gene is possibly TRBD1 (6 bases). The V gene lost 8 bases and the J gene lost 3 bases, with 12 bases spanning the gap. CDR1 and CDR2 from the germline V gene are SGHAT and FQNNGV. CDR3 size: 13 residues. The CDR3 DNA follows: TGTGCCAGCCCTAGGGGGTTGACAGATACGCAGTATTTT. It translates to CASPRGLTDTQYF.

This chain connects TRBV5-1 to TRBJ2-6; 7 bases align to TRBD1. After removal of 0 bases from V and 2 bases from J, the junction contained 2 bases not matched to a gene. CDR1 and CDR2 (germline): SGHRS, YFSETQ. There are 16 residues in the CDR3. The CDR3 here is CASSLATGAGANVLTF. DNA for the CDR3: TGCGCCAGCAGCTTGGCCACAGGGGCTGGGGCCAACGTCCTGACTTTC.

In its sample, this clone was seen a few times. J is TRBJ1-2 and V is TRBV29-1; D may be TRBD1 (5 bases). There are 13 residues in the CDR3. Per germline, CDR1 SQVTM and CDR2 ANQGSEA. V lost 4 bases and J 3 bases, leaving 12 bases between the germline ends. CDR3 protein: CSVGQDTYYGYTF. The CDR3 DNA follows: TGCAGCGTTGGGCAGGACACTTACTATGGCTACACCTTC.

V usage is TRBV10-3 and J usage is TRBJ2-5; 7 bases match TRBD1. TRBJ2-7 matches the DNA end more closely, so the J call is doubtful. Germline CDR1 ENHRY, CDR2 SYGVKD. The CDR3 loop spans 13 amino acids. The CDR3 DNA reads as TGTGCCATCAGCCGGGACAGCTCCTACGAGCAGTACTTC. Encoded protein: CAISRDSSYEQYF.

The CDR3 sequence is CASSLIRDSYNEQFF. The DNA for the CDR3 is TGTGCCAGCAGCTTAATTCGGGACTCCTACAATGAGCAGTTCTTC. The rearrangement uses TRBV11-2 and TRBJ2-1, with D tentatively TRBD2 (5 bases). This CDR3 region has 15 residues. Trimming pared 2 bases from V and 0 bases from J, leaving 8 bases between. Germline V CDR1 and CDR2: SGHAT, FQNNGV.

V usage is TRBV30 and J usage is TRBJ2-5; D gene unclear. The better agreement between TRBJ2-7 and the DNA end casts doubt on the J call. Germline assignment: CDR1 GTSNPN and CDR2 SVGIG (reference sequence). CDR3 length: 16 amino acids. The CDR3 nucleotides are TGTGCCTGGAGTGTACTTCGAAACTCTGCCTCCTACGAGCAGTACTTC. Protein: CAWSVLRNSASYEQYF.

The chain links TRBV27 to TRBJ1-1; D is perhaps TRBD1 (6 bases). The germline V gene encodes CDR1 MNHEY and CDR2 SMNVEV (reference sequence). This CDR3 has 16 residues. Trimming took 6 bases from V and 4 from J, leaving 21 bases between them. In DNA form, the CDR3 reads TGTGCCAGCAGCTTACCCCCCCGGGGAGGGGGCACTGAAGCTTTCTTT. Translation gives CASSLPPRGGGTEAFF.

The chain uses TRBV2 and TRBJ2-7; 9 nucleotides match TRBD1. The trim removed 5 bases at V and 0 bases at J, leaving 8 bases unmatched. The germline V gene encodes CDR1 SNHLY and CDR2 FYNNEI. This CDR3 region has 16 residues. This CDR3 is CASSPGQGASSYEQYF. The CDR3 DNA reads as TGTGCCAGCAGTCCGGGACAGGGTGCCTCCTCCTACGAGCAGTACTTC.

The rearrangement joins TRBV27 to TRBJ2-7; 9 nucleotides match TRBD1. V gave up 9 bases and J gave up 0 bases; unmatched junction bases: 3. The germline gives CDR1 MNHEY, CDR2 SMNVEV (reference sequence). The CDR3 runs 13 residues. The CDR3 DNA reads as TGTGCCAGGAGGGGACAGGGCTCCTACGAGCAGTACTTC. Its protein product is CARRGQGSYEQYF.

The V gene is TRBV7-8, the J gene TRBJ1-5; no clear D gene. The ends were cut back, 5 bases at V and 1 base at J, with 12 bases in the middle. The CDR3 covers 15 residues. Germline V gene sequence: CDR1 SGHVS, CDR2 FQNEAQ. The chain's CDR3 is CASSPRSVSNQPQHF. The CDR3 DNA is TGTGCCAGCAGCCCTAGGAGTGTCAGCAATCAGCCCCAGCATTTT.

V gene TRBV4-3 combines with J gene TRBJ1-5; 7 nucleotides agree with TRBD1. This CDR3 contains 19 residues. Germline CDR1 reads LGHNA; CDR2 reads YSLEER. The ends lost 0 bases at V and 2 bases at J; junction bases unmatched: 13. DNA for the CDR3: TGCGCCAGCAGCCAAGATTGGGCGGACAGGTGGGGGTGCAATCAGCCCCAGCATTTT. It encodes CASSQDWADRWGCNQPQHF.

The chain joins TRBV27 to TRBJ1-5; D not certain. This CDR3 has 15 amino acids. Germline V gives CDR1 MNHEY, CDR2 SMNVEV (reference sequence). V was shortened by 4 bases and J by 2 bases, with 12 bases between the two germline ends. CDR3 coding DNA: TGTGCCAGCAGTTCTCCGGGAAAAGGCAATCAGCCCCAGCATTTT. Translation: CASSSPGKGNQPQHF.

This clone was observed a handful of times. The V call is TRBV10-3, the J call TRBJ2-1, with a tentative D call TRBD2 (5 bases). Trimming removed 6 bases at V and 1 base at J, with 10 bases between. The CDR3 is 14 residues long. Germline V gene sequence: CDR1 ENHRY, CDR2 SYGVKD. The CDR3 coding sequence is TGTGCCATCAGGATAGGCGGGTCCTACAATGAGCAGTTCTTC. Translation: CAIRIGGSYNEQFF.

This clone occurred a few times. V usage is TRBV29-1 and J usage is TRBJ2-1; D uncertain. V was shortened by 3 bases and J by 3 bases, with 9 bases between the two germline ends. From germline, CDR1 is SQVTM and CDR2 ANQGSEA. This CDR3 has 13 amino acids. CDR3 in amino acids: CSVEAYDYNEQFF. The CDR3 coding sequence is TGCAGCGTTGAGGCATACGACTACAATGAGCAGTTCTTC.

This clone was seen only once. The chain has TRBV7-9 and TRBJ1-2; 10 bases fit TRBD1. The V segment lost 5 bases and the J segment 7 bases; nucleotides outside the gene matches: 7. The CDR3 extends over 14 amino acids. Germline V lookup: CDR1 SEHNR, CDR2 FQNEAQ (reference sequence). The CDR3 here is CASSPRQGAGGYTF. Written as DNA, the CDR3 is TGTGCCAGCAGCCCACGACAGGGGGCGGGTGGCTACACCTTC.

This chain links TRBV5-6 with TRBJ1-2; possibly TRBD1 for D (6 bases). The CDR3 covers 13 residues. Germline V gives CDR1 SGHDT, CDR2 YYEEEE. The V end lost 0 bases, the J end lost 8 bases, and 11 bases lay between the germline ends. CDR3 sequence: CASSLAGGQGYTF. The CDR3 nucleotides read TGTGCCAGCAGCTTGGCCGGGGGGCAGGGCTACACCTTC.

This rearrangement joins TRBV19 to TRBJ2-2; TRBD2 matches at 7 bases. V was pared by 6 bases and J by 2 bases, with 9 bases of the junction left unmatched. CDR1 and CDR2 from the germline V gene are LNHDA and SQIVND (reference sequence). The CDR3 sequence is 16 residues long. The CDR3 is CASRALSGLNTGELFF. Written as DNA, the CDR3 is TGTGCCAGTAGGGCTCTTAGCGGGCTAAACACCGGGGAGCTGTTTTTT.

The J gene is TRBJ1-4, the V gene TRBV30, with TRBD1 identical over 9 bases. Germline-derived CDR1 and CDR2 are GTSNPN and SVGIG (reference sequence). This CDR3 is 14 amino acids long. The V gene end was trimmed by 2 bases and the J gene end by 7 bases; junction bases not matched to a gene: 5. The CDR3 nucleotides are TGTGCCTGGAGTCTGGGACAGGGAGGTGAAAAACTGTTTTTT. Translated: CAWSLGQGGEKLFF.

V is TRBV18 and J is TRBJ1-4, with TRBD1 as a possible D gene (5 bases). Germline CDR1 KGHSH, CDR2 LQKENI. With 2 bases removed from V and 7 bases from J, the gap between germline ends came to 8 bases. CDR3 length: 13 amino acids. CDR3 sequence reads: CASSPGASEKLFF. CDR3 DNA: TGTGCCAGCTCACCAGGGGCGAGTGAAAAACTGTTTTTT.

The rearrangement links TRBV6-1 to TRBJ2-6; D is unclear. CDR1 is MNHNS, CDR2 SASEGT, per germline. V lost 8 bases and J 3 bases, leaving 11 bases between the germline ends. The CDR3 is 14 amino acids. The CDR3 sequence is CASPRGFGANVLTF. DNA of the CDR3: TGTGCCAGCCCCCGAGGATTTGGGGCCAACGTCCTGACTTTC.

This chain joins TRBV10-3 and TRBJ2-2; no definite D call. V lost 5 bases, J lost 2 bases, and 9 bases lay in between. Germline CDR1 ENHRY, CDR2 SYGVKD. The CDR3 extends over 14 amino acids. CDR3 residues: CAISRTENTGELFF. The CDR3 nucleotides are TGTGCCATCAGTCGCACAGAAAACACCGGGGAGCTGTTTTTT.